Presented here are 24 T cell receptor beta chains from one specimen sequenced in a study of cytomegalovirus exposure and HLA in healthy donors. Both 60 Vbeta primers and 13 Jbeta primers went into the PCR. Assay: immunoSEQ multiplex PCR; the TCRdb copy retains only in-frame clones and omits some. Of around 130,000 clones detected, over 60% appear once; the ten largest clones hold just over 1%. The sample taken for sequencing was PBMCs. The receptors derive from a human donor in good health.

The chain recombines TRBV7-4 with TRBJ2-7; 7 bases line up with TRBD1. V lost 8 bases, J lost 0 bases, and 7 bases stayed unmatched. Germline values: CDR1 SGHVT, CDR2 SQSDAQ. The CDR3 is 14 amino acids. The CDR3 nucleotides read TGTGCCAGCCCTACGACAGGGAACTCCTACGAGCAGTACTTC. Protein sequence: CASPTTGNSYEQYF. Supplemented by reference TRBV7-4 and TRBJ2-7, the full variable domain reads GAGVSQSPRYKVAKRGRDVALRCDSISGHVTLYWYRQTLGQGSEVLTYSQSDAQRDKSGRPSGRFSAERPERSVSTLKIQRTEQGDSAVYLCASPTTGNSYEQYFGPGTRLTVT.

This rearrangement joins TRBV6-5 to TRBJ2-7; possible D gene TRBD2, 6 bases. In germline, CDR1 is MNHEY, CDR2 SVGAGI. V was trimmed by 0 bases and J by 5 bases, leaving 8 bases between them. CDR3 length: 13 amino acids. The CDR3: CASSYSSGDEQYF. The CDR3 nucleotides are TGTGCCAGCAGTTACTCTAGCGGAGACGAGCAGTACTTC.

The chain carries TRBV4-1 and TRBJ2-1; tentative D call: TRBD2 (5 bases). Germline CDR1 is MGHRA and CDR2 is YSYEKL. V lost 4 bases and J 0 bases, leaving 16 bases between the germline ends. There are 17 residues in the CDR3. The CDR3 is CASSPVNRENSYNEQFF. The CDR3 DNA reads TGCGCCAGCAGCCCCGTAAACCGGGAAAACTCCTACAATGAGCAGTTCTTC.

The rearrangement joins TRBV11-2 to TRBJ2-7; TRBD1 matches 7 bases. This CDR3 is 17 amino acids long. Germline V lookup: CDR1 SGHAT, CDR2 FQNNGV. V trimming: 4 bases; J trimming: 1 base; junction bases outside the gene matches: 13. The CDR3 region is CASSSPGQIKISYEQYF. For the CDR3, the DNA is TGTGCCAGCAGCTCGCCGGGACAGATAAAAATATCCTACGAGCAGTACTTC.

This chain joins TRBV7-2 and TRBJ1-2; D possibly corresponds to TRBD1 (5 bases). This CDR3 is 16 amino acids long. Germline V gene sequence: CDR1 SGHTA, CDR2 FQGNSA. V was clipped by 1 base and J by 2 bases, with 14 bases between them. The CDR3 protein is CASSLDGGTFNYGYTF. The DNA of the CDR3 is TGTGCCAGCAGCTTAGACGGCGGGACTTTCAACTATGGCTACACCTTC.

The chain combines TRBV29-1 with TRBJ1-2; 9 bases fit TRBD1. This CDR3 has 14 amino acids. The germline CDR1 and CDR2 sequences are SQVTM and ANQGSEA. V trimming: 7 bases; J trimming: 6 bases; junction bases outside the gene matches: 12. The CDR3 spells CSGRGTGTLDGYTF. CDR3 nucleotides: TGCAGCGGGAGGGGGACAGGGACCTTGGATGGCTACACCTTC.

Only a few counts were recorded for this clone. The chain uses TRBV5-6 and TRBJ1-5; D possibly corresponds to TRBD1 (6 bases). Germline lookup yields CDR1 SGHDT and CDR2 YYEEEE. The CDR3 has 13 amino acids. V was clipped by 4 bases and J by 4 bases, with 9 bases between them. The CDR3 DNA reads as TGTGCCAGCAGCCTGACAGGAAATCAGCCCCAGCATTTT. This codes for CASSLTGNQPQHF.

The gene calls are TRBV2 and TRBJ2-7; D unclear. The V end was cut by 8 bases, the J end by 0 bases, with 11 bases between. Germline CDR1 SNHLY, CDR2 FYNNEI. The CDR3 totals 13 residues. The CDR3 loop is CASFTSVSYEQYF. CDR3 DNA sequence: TGTGCCAGCTTTACATCAGTCTCCTACGAGCAGTACTTC.

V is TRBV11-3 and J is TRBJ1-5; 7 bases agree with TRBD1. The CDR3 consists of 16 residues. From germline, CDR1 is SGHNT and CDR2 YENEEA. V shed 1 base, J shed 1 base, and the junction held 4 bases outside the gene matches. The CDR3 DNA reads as TGTGCCAGCAGCTTAGGGCCCAGGGGGAGCAATCAGCCCCAGCATTTT. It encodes CASSLGPRGSNQPQHF.

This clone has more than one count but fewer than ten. CDR3 protein: CASSDHSGGEQYF. CDR3 DNA: TGTGCCAGCAGTGATCATAGCGGGGGCGAGCAGTACTTC. The V gene is TRBV28, the J gene TRBJ2-7; 9 bases line up with TRBD2. There are 13 residues in the CDR3. Germline V gene data show CDR1 as MDHEN and CDR2 as SYDVKM. Trimming took 5 bases from V and 6 from J; bases not matched to a gene: 5.

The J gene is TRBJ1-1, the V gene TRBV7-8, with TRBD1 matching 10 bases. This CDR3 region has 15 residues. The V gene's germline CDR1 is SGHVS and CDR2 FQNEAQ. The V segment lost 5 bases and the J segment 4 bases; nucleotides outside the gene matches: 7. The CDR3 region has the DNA TGTGCCAGCAGCCGGCACCGGGACAGGGGCACTGAAGCTTTCTTT. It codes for CASSRHRDRGTEAFF.

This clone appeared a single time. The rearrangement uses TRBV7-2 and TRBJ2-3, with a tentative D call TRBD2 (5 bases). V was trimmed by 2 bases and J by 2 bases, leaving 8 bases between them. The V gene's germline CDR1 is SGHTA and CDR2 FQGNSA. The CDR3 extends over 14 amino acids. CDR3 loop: CASSLLAVTDTQYF. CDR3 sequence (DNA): TGTGCCAGCAGCTTACTAGCAGTCACAGATACGCAGTATTTT.

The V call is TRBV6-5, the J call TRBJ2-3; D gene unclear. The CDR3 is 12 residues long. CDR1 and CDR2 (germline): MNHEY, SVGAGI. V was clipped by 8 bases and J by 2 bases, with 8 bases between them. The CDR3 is CASGTPTDTQYF. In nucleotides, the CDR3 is TGTGCCAGCGGTACTCCCACAGATACGCAGTATTTT.

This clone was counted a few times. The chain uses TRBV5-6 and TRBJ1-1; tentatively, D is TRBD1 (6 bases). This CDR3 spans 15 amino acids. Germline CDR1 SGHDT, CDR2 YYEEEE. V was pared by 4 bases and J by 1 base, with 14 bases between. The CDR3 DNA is TGTGCCAGCAGCGGTTACAGGGAGGGGAACACTGAAGCTTTCTTT. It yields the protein CASSGYREGNTEAFF.

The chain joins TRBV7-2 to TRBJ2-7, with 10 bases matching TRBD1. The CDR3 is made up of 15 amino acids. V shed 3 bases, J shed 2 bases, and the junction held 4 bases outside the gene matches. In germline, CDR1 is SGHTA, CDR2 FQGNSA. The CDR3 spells CASSLGQGSPYEQYF. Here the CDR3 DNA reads TGTGCCAGCAGCTTGGGACAGGGGTCACCCTACGAGCAGTACTTC.

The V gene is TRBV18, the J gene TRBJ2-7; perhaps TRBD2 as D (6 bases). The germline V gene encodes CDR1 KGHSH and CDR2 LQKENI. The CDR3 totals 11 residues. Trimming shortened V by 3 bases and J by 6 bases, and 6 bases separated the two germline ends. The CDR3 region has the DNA TGTGCCAGCTCACCGGAGGGCGAGCAGTACTTC. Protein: CASSPEGEQYF. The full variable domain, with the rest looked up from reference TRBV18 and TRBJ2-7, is NAGVMQNPRHLVRRRGQEARLRCSPMKGHSHVYWYRQLPEEGLKFMVYLQKENIIDESGMPKERFSAEFPKEGPSILRIQQVVRGDSAAYFCASSPEGEQYFGPGTRLTVT.

CDR3 protein: CASSGQRFATNEKLFF. In nucleotides, the CDR3 is TGTGCCAGCAGCGGACAGAGGTTTGCAACTAATGAAAAACTGTTTTTT. The chain is built from TRBV6-6 and TRBJ1-4; D perhaps matches TRBD1 (6 bases). The germline gives CDR1 MNHNY, CDR2 SVGAGI (reference sequence). The CDR3 runs 16 residues. V lost 6 bases, J lost 0 bases, and 14 bases lay in between.

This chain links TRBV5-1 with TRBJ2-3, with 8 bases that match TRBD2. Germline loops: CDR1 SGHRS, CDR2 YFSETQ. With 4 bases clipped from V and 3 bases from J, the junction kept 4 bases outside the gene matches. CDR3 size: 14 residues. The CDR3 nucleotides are TGCGCCAGCAGCCCGGGACTAGGAACAGATACGCAGTATTTT. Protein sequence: CASSPGLGTDTQYF.

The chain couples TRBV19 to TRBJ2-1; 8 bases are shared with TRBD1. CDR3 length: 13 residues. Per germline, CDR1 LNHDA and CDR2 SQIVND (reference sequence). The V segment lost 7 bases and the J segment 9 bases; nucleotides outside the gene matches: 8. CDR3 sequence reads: CASNQGAIGEQFF. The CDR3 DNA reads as TGTGCCAGTAATCAGGGGGCAATTGGTGAGCAGTTCTTC.

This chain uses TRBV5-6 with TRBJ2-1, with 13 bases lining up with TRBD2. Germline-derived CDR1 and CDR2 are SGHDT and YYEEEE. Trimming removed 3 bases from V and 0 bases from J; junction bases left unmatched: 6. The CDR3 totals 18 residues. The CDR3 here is CASSSGTSGAISYNEQFF. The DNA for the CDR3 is TGTGCCAGCAGCTCCGGGACTAGCGGGGCGATCTCCTACAATGAGCAGTTCTTC.

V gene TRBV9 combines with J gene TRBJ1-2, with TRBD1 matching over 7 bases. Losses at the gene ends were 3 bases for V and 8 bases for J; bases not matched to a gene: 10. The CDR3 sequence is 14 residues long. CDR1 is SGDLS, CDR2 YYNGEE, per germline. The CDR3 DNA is TGTGCCAGCAGCGAATGGGACAGTGCGGACGGCTACACCTTC. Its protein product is CASSEWDSADGYTF.

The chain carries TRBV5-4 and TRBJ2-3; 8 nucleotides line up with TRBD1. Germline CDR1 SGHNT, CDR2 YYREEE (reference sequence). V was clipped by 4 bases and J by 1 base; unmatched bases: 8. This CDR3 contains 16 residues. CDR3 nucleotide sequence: TGTGCCAGCAGCGTGGGGCCGACAGGGGGCACAGATACGCAGTATTTT. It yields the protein CASSVGPTGGTDTQYF.

CDR3 DNA sequence: TGCAGCGTTGAAGATTCTTATTCTAACCCGCGAGCCAATCAGCCCCAGCATTTT. Translation: CSVEDSYSNPRANQPQHF. The rearrangement links TRBV29-1 to TRBJ1-5, with D unresolved. Trimming took 0 bases from V and 3 from J, leaving 21 bases between them. In germline, CDR1 is SQVTM, CDR2 ANQGSEA. This CDR3 has 18 residues.

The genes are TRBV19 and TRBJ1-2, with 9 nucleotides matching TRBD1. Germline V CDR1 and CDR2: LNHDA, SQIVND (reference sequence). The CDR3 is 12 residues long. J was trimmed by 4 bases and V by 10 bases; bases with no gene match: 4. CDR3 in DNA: TGTGCCACTGAGACAGGGGGCTATGGCTACACCTTC. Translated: CATETGGYGYTF.